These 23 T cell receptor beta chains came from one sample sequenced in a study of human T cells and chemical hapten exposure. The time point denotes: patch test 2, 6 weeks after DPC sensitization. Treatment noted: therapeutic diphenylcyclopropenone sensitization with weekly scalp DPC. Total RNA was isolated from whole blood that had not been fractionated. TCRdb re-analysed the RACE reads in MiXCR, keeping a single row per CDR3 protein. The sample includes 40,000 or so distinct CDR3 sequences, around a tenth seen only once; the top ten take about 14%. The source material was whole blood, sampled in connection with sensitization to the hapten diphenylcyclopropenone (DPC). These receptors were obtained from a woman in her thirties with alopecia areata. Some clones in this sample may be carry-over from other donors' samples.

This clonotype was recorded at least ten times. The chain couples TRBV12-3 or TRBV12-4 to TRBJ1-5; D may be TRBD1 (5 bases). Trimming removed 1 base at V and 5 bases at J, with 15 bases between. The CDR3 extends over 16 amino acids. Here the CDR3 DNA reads TGTGCCAGCAGTTTAGGACGCGGGACCCGGGATCAGCCCCAGCATTTT. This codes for CASSLGRGTRDQPQHF.

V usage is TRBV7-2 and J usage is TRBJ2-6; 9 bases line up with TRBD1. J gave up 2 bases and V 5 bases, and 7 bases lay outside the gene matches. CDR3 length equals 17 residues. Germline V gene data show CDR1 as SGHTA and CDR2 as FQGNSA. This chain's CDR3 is CASSPGTGKTGANVLTF. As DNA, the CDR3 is TGTGCCAGCAGCCCAGGGACAGGGAAGACTGGGGCCAACGTCCTGACTTTC.

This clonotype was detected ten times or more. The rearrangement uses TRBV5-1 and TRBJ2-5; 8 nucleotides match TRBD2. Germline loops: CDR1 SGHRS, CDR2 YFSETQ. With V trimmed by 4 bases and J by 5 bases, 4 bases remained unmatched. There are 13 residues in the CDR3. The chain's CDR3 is CASSREGRETQYF. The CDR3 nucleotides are TGCGCCAGCAGCCGGGAGGGACGGGAGACCCAGTACTTC.

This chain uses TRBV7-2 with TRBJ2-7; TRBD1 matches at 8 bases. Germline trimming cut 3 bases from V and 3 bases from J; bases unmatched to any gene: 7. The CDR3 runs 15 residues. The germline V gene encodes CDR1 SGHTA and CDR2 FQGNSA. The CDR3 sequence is CASSFASGTGYEQYF. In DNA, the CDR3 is TGTGCCAGCAGCTTCGCTTCCGGGACAGGCTACGAGCAGTACTTC.

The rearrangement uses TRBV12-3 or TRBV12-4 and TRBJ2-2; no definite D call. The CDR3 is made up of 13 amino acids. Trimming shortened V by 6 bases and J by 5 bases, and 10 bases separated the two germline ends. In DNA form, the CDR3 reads TGTGCCAGCAGCCCCGGACGGACCGGGGAGCTGTTTTTT. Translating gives CASSPGRTGELFF.

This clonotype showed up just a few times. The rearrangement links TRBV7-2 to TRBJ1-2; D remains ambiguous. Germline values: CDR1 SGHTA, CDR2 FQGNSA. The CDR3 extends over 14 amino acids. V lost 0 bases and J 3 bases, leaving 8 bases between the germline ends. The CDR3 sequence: CASSLAREDYGYTF. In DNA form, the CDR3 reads TGTGCCAGCAGCTTAGCGCGTGAAGACTATGGCTACACCTTC.

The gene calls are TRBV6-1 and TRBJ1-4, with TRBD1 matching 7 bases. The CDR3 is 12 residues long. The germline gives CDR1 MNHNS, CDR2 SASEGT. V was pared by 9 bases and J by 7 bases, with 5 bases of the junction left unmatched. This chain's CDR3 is CASKDRFEKLFF. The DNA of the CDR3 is TGTGCCAGTAAGGACAGGTTTGAAAAACTGTTTTTT.

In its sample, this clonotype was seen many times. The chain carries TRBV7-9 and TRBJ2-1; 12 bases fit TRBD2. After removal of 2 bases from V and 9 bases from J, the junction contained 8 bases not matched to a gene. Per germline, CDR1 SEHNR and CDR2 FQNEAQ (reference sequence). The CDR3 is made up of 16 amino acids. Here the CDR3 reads CASSLPTSGGLLEQFF. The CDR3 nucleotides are TGTGCCAGCAGCTTACCCACTAGCGGGGGGTTGCTTGAGCAGTTCTTC.

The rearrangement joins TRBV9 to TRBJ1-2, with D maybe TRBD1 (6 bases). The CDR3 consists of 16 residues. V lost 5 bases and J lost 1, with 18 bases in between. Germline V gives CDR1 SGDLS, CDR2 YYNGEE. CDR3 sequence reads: CASSVGPDRSNYGYTF. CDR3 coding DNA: TGTGCCAGCAGTGTCGGCCCGGACAGAAGTAACTATGGCTACACCTTC.

The CDR3 loop reads CASSQDVNRVVTEAFF. The CDR3 DNA reads as TGCGCCAGCAGCCAAGATGTGAACAGGGTAGTAACTGAAGCTTTCTTT. This chain uses TRBV4-1 with TRBJ1-1; possibly TRBD1 for D (6 bases). The CDR3 is made up of 16 amino acids. Trimming removed 0 bases at V and 5 bases at J, with 16 bases between. Germline loops: CDR1 MGHRA, CDR2 YSYEKL.

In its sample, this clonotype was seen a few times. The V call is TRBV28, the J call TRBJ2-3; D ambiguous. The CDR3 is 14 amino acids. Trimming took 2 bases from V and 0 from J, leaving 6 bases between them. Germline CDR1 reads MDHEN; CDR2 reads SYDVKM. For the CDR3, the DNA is TGTGCCAGCAGTTTACCGCCAAGCACAGATACGCAGTATTTT. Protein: CASSLPPSTDTQYF.

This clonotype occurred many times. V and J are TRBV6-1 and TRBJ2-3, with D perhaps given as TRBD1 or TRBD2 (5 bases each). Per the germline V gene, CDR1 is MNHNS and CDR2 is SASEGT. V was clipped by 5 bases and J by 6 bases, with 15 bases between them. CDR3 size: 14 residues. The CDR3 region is CASSSPGRLDTQYF. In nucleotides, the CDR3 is TGTGCCAGCAGTTCCCCGGGACGCCTCGATACGCAGTATTTT.

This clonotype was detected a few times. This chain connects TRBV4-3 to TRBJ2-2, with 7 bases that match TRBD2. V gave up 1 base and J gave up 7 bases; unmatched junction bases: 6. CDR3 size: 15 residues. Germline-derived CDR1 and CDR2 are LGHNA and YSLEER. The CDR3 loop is CASSQAAGIVGELFF. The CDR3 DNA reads TGCGCCAGCAGCCAAGCAGCGGGGATCGTCGGGGAGCTGTTTTTT.

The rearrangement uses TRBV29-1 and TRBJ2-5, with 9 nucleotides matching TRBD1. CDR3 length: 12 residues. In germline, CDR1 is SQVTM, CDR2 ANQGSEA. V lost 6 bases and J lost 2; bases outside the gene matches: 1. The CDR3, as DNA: TGCAGCGTGGACAGGGGACAAGAGACCCAGTACTTC. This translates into CSVDRGQETQYF.

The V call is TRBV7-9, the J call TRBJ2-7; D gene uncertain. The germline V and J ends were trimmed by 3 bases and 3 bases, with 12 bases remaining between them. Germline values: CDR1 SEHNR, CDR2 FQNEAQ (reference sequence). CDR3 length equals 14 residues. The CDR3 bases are TGTGCCAGCAGCTTGGCCCCTTTGGGCTACGAGCAGTACTTC. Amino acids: CASSLAPLGYEQYF.

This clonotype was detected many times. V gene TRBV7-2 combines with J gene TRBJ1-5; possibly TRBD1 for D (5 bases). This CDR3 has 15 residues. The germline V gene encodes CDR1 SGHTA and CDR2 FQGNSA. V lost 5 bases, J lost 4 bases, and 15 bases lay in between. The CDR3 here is CASSATLQGNQPQHF. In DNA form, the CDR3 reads TGTGCCAGCAGCGCGACCCTTCAGGGTAATCAGCCCCAGCATTTT.

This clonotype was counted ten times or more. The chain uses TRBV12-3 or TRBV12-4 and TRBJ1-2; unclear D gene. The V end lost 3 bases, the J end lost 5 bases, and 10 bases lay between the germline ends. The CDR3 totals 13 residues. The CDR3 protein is CASSFGSSYGYTF. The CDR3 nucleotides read TGTGCCAGCAGTTTTGGAAGCTCATATGGCTACACCTTC.

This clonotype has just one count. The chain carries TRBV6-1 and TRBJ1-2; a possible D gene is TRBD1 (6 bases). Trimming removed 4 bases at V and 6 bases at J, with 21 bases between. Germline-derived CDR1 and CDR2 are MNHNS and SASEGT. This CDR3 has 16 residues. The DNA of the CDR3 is TGTGCCAGCAGTGGAAAGCGCGCAGGGGAGTACCATGGCTACACCTTC. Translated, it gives CASSGKRAGEYHGYTF.

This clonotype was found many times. CDR3 sequence reads: CASSRVGTYEQYF. The CDR3 DNA reads as TGTGCCAGCAGCAGAGTGGGGACCTACGAGCAGTACTTC. The chain employs TRBV7-8 and TRBJ2-7; no definite D call. Trimming cost V 5 bases and J 2 bases, with 10 bases left between them. There are 13 residues in the CDR3. Germline V gene lookup returns CDR1 SGHVS and CDR2 FQNEAQ.

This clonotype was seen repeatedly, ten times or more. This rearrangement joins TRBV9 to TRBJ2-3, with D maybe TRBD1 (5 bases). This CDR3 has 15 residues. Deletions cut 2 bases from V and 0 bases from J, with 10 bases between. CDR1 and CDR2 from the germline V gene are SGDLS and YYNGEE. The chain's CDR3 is CASSVQGQSTDTQYF. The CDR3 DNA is TGTGCCAGCAGCGTTCAGGGTCAGAGCACAGATACGCAGTATTTT.

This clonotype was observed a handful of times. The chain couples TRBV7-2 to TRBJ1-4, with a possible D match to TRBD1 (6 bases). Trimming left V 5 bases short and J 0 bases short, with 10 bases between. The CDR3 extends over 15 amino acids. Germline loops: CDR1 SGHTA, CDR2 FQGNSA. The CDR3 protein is CASSRSGATNEKLFF. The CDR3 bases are TGTGCCAGCAGCCGATCAGGGGCAACTAATGAAAAACTGTTTTTT.

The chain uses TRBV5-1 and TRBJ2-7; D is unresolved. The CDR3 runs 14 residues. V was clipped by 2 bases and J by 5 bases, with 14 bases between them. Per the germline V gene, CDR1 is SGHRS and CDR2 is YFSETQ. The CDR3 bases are TGCGCCAGCAGCTTTTGGTTGGGTGCGGACGAGCAGTACTTC. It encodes CASSFWLGADEQYF.

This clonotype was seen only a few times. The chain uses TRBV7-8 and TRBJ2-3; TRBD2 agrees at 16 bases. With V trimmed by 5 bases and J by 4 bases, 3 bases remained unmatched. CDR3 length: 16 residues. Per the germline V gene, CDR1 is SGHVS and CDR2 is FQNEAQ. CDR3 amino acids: CASSKGTSGGADTQYF. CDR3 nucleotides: TGTGCCAGCAGCAAGGGGACTAGCGGGGGGGCAGATACGCAGTATTTT.